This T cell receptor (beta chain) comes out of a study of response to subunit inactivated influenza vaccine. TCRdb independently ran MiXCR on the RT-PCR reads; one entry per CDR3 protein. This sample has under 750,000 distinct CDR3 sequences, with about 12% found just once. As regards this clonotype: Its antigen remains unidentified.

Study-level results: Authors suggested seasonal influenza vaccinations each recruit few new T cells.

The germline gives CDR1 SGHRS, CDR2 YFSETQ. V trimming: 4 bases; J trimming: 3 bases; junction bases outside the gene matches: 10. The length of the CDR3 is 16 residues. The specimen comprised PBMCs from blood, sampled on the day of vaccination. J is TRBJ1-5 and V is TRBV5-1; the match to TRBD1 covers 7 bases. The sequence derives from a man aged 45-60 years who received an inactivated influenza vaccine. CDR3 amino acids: CASSPGTASPNQPQHF. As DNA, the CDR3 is TGCGCCAGCAGCCCCGGGACAGCAAGTCCCAATCAGCCCCAGCATTTT.